In its sample, the clone carrying this T cell receptor beta chain was seen a few times. Its antigen is undetermined. The J segment lost 5 bases and the V segment lost 3 bases, leaving 6 bases of the junction unmatched. The CDR3 runs 17 residues. The time point: newly diagnosed GD, antithyroid drugs for less than 3 months. Making the TCR library involved RNA that had been extracted from PBMCs. Approximately 8.9-milliliter peripheral blood samples went into EDTA tubes. This sample is drawn from a study of regulatory T cells in long-lasting Graves disease. Whole-study results and caveats: Favored usage of TRBV28, TRBJ1-2 and TRBJ2-5 was recorded in persistent disease.

To make TCR beta libraries, researchers used iRepertoire HTBI primers and Arm-PCR of CDR3 regions. In the study's own analysis: Throughout the samples, researchers identified some 57 TRBV and 12 to 15 TRBJ segments. TCRdb itself ran the multiplex PCR reads through MiXCR, one entry per CDR3 protein. The V and J calls follow TCRdb's processing rather than the paper's. Of 400,000 to 500,000 distinct CDR3 sequences detected, roughly 17% appear once; the ten largest clones hold roughly 23%. These data also formed part of another study, on T cells in Graves' hyperthyroidism and ophthalmopathy.

The receptor was derived from a woman under 30 with Graves disease. The material was peripheral blood mononuclear cells (PBMCs), obtained at new diagnosis, from a patient treated with antithyroid drugs. This chain uses TRBV12-3 or TRBV12-4 with TRBJ2-2; 13 nucleotides align to TRBD2. CDR3 region: CASSFTSGRAQTGELFF. DNA of the CDR3: TGTGCCAGCAGTTTTACTAGCGGGAGGGCCCAAACCGGGGAGCTGTTTTTT.